This T cell receptor (beta chain) was sequenced during a study of cytomegalovirus exposure and HLA in healthy donors. CDR3 length: 16 amino acids. V lost 5 bases to trimming and J lost 0 bases; unmatched junction nucleotides: 9. CDR1 is MNHNY and CDR2 is SVGAGI in the germline V gene (reference sequence). The study ran its PCR with 60 Vbeta and 13 Jbeta primers. In the authors' workflow: A later analysis tallied 80 million to 100 million unique TCR beta chains, about 11 million of them shared. TCRdb's copy holds only in-frame clones and misses some; the assay was immunoSEQ multiplex PCR. That table supplies the V and J calls and clone size; D and trimming were determined from the DNA. The data contain about 160,000 clones, roughly 79% of them singletons. Notes on this clone: Its antigen is undetermined.

Study-wide results and limits: Across donors, presence/absence analyses took sequencing depth to be roughly uniform. Testing in vitro showed three CMV-associated chains specific for CMV antigens.

The receptor was isolated from a woman aged 40 to 50 in good health and CMV-seronegative. The specimen sequenced was PBMCs. The chain joins TRBV6-6 to TRBJ1-2; 7 nucleotides agree with TRBD1. As DNA, the CDR3 is TGTGCCAGCAGTACCTCAGGGGGTAGGGCTAACTATGGCTACACCTTC. Protein sequence: CASSTSGGRANYGYTF.